Reported below is one T cell receptor beta chain. Its target is unknown. The sample is drawn from a study of T cell repertoires in cytomegalovirus infection. Study-wide context: Public TCR beta signature analysis indicated the presence of both CMV infection and matching HLA type.

TCRdb redid the calling of the reads with MiXCR, one entry per CDR3 protein. The sample contains approximately 190,000 distinct CDR3 sequences, 28% of which appear only once. CDR3 size: 18 residues. The V gene's germline CDR1 is SGHTA and CDR2 FQGNSA. Trimming removed 5 bases from V and 7 bases from J; junction bases left unmatched: 19. Study findings and constraints: Across the ex vivo response, the dominant clonotypes were HLA-C-restricted CMV-specific TCR beta clonotypes.

This chain joins TRBV7-2 and TRBJ2-5, with TRBD2 identical over 10 bases. Sequencing used PBMCs. This receptor was identified in a human donor in good health (CMV status not recorded). Some clones in this sample may be carry-over from other donors' samples. CDR3 nucleotides: TGTGCCAGCAGCCCGCGTAGTGGAGCGGGGGGGCCCTTTGCGACCCAGTACTTC. Translated: CASSPRSGAGGPFATQYF.